The 27 T cell receptor beta chains below all came from one sample that was sequenced in a study of blood T cell repertoires in COVID-19. TCRdb's copy holds only in-frame clones and misses some; the assay was immunoSEQ multiplex PCR. Found here are about 270,000 clones, approximately 89% of them singletons; the top ten hold about 8.7%. The sequencing sample was made of peripheral blood. These TCRs come from a man aged 35 to 55 with active or convalescent COVID-19.

This clone was seen only a few times. The rearrangement joins TRBV7-9 to TRBJ2-3; 7 bases match TRBD1. Trimming at V came to 6 bases and at J to 0 bases, leaving 3 bases not matched to a gene. CDR1 is SEHNR and CDR2 is FQNEAQ in the germline V gene (reference sequence). The CDR3 extends over 14 amino acids. The CDR3 DNA is TGTGCCAGCAGTGGACAGGTTAGCACAGATACGCAGTATTTT. This sequence encodes CASSGQVSTDTQYF.

The chain has TRBV7-8 and TRBJ1-6, with D unresolved. Germline V gene lookup returns CDR1 SGHVS and CDR2 FQNEAQ. The CDR3 runs 14 residues. V lost 3 bases and J lost 9, with 12 bases in between. The CDR3 loop reads CASSFSRSGSPLHF. The CDR3 region has the DNA TGTGCCAGCAGCTTTTCCCGGTCGGGTTCACCCCTCCACTTT.

J is TRBJ2-7 and V is TRBV11-3, with 8 bases aligning to TRBD1. The V gene's germline CDR1 is SGHNT and CDR2 YENEEA. With V trimmed by 4 bases and J by 3 bases, 14 bases remained unmatched. CDR3 length: 17 residues. The CDR3 sequence is CASSSGTGPILGYEQYF. The CDR3 nucleotides are TGTGCCAGCAGCTCCGGGACAGGACCCATCTTAGGCTACGAGCAGTACTTC.

The gene calls are TRBV13 and TRBJ2-1; 7 bases map to TRBD2. J gave up 7 bases and V 5 bases, and 5 bases lay outside the gene matches. CDR1 is PRHDT, CDR2 FYEKMQ, per germline (reference sequence). The CDR3 has 13 amino acids. The CDR3 coding sequence is TGTGCCAGCAGCGACTGGGAGGGAAATGAGCAGTTCTTC. It encodes CASSDWEGNEQFF.

The chain uses TRBV9 and TRBJ2-7; D gene unclear. Germline V gene data show CDR1 as SGDLS and CDR2 as YYNGEE. The CDR3 is made up of 15 amino acids. V lost 0 bases to trimming and J lost 3 bases, with 13 bases between them. The chain's CDR3 is CASSVGGSPNYEQYF. In DNA form, the CDR3 reads TGTGCCAGCAGCGTAGGAGGCTCGCCAAACTACGAGCAGTACTTC.

The chain uses TRBV11-3 and TRBJ2-1; 12 bases fit TRBD2. The CDR3 is 15 residues long. With 1 base clipped from V and 10 bases from J, the junction kept 5 bases outside the gene matches. Germline V gene lookup returns CDR1 SGHNT and CDR2 YENEEA. CDR3: CASSLAGTSGREQFF. The DNA for the CDR3 is TGTGCCAGCAGCTTAGCCGGAACTAGCGGGAGGGAGCAGTTCTTC.

V gene TRBV15 combines with J gene TRBJ1-1, with a weak D call TRBD1 (6 bases). The CDR3 runs 14 residues. The germline CDR1 and CDR2 sequences are LNHNV and YYDKDF (reference sequence). V gave up 0 bases and J gave up 11 bases, with 16 bases separating them. The CDR3 nucleotides read TGTGCCACCAGCAGAGATCGGGGCAGGGGTTATGCTTTCTTT. Residues: CATSRDRGRGYAFF.

The CDR3 DNA reads as TGTGCCAGCAGACCTCGGACAGACGGGACTGAAGCTTTCTTT. It translates to CASRPRTDGTEAFF. The V call is TRBV7-6, the J call TRBJ1-1; D is possibly TRBD1 (6 bases). CDR1 and CDR2 (germline): SGHVS, FNYEAQ. The CDR3 covers 14 residues. Trimming left V 6 bases short and J 5 bases short, with 16 bases between.

V is TRBV11-2 and J is TRBJ1-6, with TRBD1 identical over 7 bases. Germline CDR1 and CDR2: SGHAT and FQNNGV. Germline trimming cut 5 bases from V and 7 bases from J; bases unmatched to any gene: 8. The CDR3 is made up of 15 amino acids. CDR3 loop: CASSTPTGKNSPLHF. CDR3 nucleotide sequence: TGTGCCAGCAGCACTCCGACAGGGAAGAATTCACCCCTCCACTTT.

The chain joins TRBV7-6 to TRBJ2-7, with D maybe TRBD1 (5 bases). Germline lookup yields CDR1 SGHVS and CDR2 FNYEAQ. V was trimmed by 0 bases and J by 0 bases, leaving 9 bases between them. This CDR3 has 15 amino acids. The CDR3 nucleotides are TGTGCCAGCAGCTTAGCAGGGGATTCCTCCTACGAGCAGTACTTC. Protein sequence: CASSLAGDSSYEQYF.

This clone was seen a single time. The rearrangement joins TRBV2 to TRBJ1-1; D gene uncertain. CDR1 is SNHLY and CDR2 is FYNNEI in the germline V gene. The CDR3 is made up of 15 amino acids. V gave up 7 bases and J gave up 4 bases, with 19 bases separating them. The CDR3 is CASTWSGRESTEAFF. In nucleotides, the CDR3 is TGTGCCAGCACCTGGAGCGGGAGGGAAAGCACTGAAGCTTTCTTT.

This clone was picked up a small number of times. CDR3 region: CAWTNGGLGEKLFF. CDR3 DNA sequence: TGTGCCTGGACCAACGGGGGTTTAGGTGAAAAACTGTTTTTT. The chain combines TRBV30 with TRBJ1-4, with D possibly being TRBD1 (5 bases). CDR1 and CDR2 from the germline V gene are GTSNPN and SVGIG (reference sequence). The V end was cut by 4 bases, the J end by 7 bases, with 16 bases between. The CDR3 covers 14 residues.

This chain joins TRBV19 and TRBJ1-2; 10 nucleotides match TRBD1. Germline CDR1 LNHDA, CDR2 SQIVND (reference sequence). The CDR3 contains 14 residues. The ends lost 1 base at V and 4 bases at J; junction bases unmatched: 0. CDR3 DNA sequence: TGTGCCAGTAGTATAGGACAGGGGGCCTATGGCTACACCTTC. The encoded protein is CASSIGQGAYGYTF. The full variable domain, with the rest looked up from reference TRBV19 and TRBJ1-2, is DGGITQSPKYLFRKEGQNVTLSCEQNLNHDAMYWYRQDPGQGLRLIYYSQIVNDFQKGDIAEGYSVSREKKESFPLTVTSAQKNPTAFYLCASSIGQGAYGYTFGSGTRLTVV.

This rearrangement joins TRBV30 to TRBJ2-3; unclear D gene. Trimming cost V 4 bases and J 5 bases, with 10 bases left between them. The CDR3 spans 12 residues. From germline, CDR1 is GTSNPN and CDR2 SVGIG (reference sequence). In DNA form, the CDR3 reads TGTGCCTGGAACAACCCTGGAGATACGCAGTATTTT. This sequence encodes CAWNNPGDTQYF.

The CDR3 DNA sequence: TGTGCCAGCAGCTTAAGGACACCCCCCTCTGGGGCCAACGTCCTGACTTTC. This gives the protein CASSLRTPPSGANVLTF. This chain links TRBV13 with TRBJ2-6; a weak D match, TRBD1 (5 bases). The CDR3 has 17 residues. The V and J ends lost 2 bases and 0 bases respectively, with 11 bases between them. Germline assignment: CDR1 PRHDT and CDR2 FYEKMQ (reference sequence). The full variable domain, completed using reference TRBV13 and TRBJ2-6, is AAGVIQSPRHLIKEKRETATLKCYPIPRHDTVYWYQQGPGQDPQFLISFYEKMQSDKGSIPDRFSAQQFSDYHSELNMSSLELGDSALYFCASSLRTPPSGANVLTFGAGSRLTVL.

This chain connects TRBV2 to TRBJ1-1, with unresolved D. Trimming took off 6 bases at V and 6 bases at J, with 14 bases between the two ends. This CDR3 region has 13 residues. Germline lookup yields CDR1 SNHLY and CDR2 FYNNEI. The CDR3 reads CASRETDLPEAFF. CDR3 sequence (DNA): TGTGCCAGCAGGGAAACAGACCTGCCTGAAGCTTTCTTT.

In its sample, this clone was seen once. The chain recombines TRBV15 with TRBJ2-2, with 7 bases lining up with TRBD1. V was pared by 3 bases and J by 4 bases, with 11 bases of the junction left unmatched. Per germline, CDR1 LNHNV and CDR2 YYDKDF (reference sequence). CDR3 length equals 17 residues. The CDR3 sequence: CATSRDLGQTATGELFF. CDR3 bases: TGTGCCACCAGCAGGGACCTGGGACAGACCGCCACCGGGGAGCTGTTTTTT.

This clone was seen a few times. The CDR3 DNA reads as TGTGCCAGTAGTATCATCAGGGAGGGGGGGTCTGAAGCTTTCTTT. This codes for CASSIIREGGSEAFF. The chain has TRBV19 and TRBJ1-1; possibly TRBD1 for D (6 bases). This CDR3 contains 15 residues. Germline V gene sequence: CDR1 LNHDA, CDR2 SQIVND (reference sequence). Trimming pared 3 bases from V and 6 bases from J, leaving 17 bases between. Together with reference TRBV19 and TRBJ1-1, the CDR3 gives the full variable domain: DGGITQSPKYLFRKEGQNVTLSCEQNLNHDAMYWYRQDPGQGLRLIYYSQIVNDFQKGDIAEGYSVSREKKESFPLTVTSAQKNPTAFYLCASSIIREGGSEAFFGQGTRLTVV.

The chain combines TRBV18 with TRBJ1-2; no firm D call. Trimming pared 4 bases from V and 1 base from J, leaving 7 bases between. Germline V gives CDR1 KGHSH, CDR2 LQKENI. The CDR3 consists of 13 residues. The CDR3 loop is CASSLQNNYGYTF. In DNA, the CDR3 is TGTGCCAGCTCACTACAGAATAACTATGGCTACACCTTC.

The J gene is TRBJ2-5, the V gene TRBV4-1; 7 positions agree with TRBD2. From germline, CDR1 is MGHRA and CDR2 YSYEKL. J gave up 4 bases and V 1 base, and 9 bases lay outside the gene matches. The CDR3 has 16 amino acids. CDR3 residues: CASSQVEASGGETQYF. The DNA of the CDR3 is TGCGCCAGCAGCCAAGTTGAGGCTAGCGGCGGAGAGACCCAGTACTTC.

As regards this clone: It may be a read error: a sequence one base away is much more abundant. This sequence joins TRBV5-1 and TRBJ1-2; tentative D call: TRBD1 (6 bases). The CDR3 loop spans 13 amino acids. CDR1 is SGHRS, CDR2 YFSETQ, per germline. Trimming left V 0 bases short and J 7 bases short, with 10 bases between. CDR3: CASSLARTAGYTF. As DNA, the CDR3 is TGCGCCAGCAGCTTGGCCAGGACAGCTGGCTACACCTTC.

A few counts support this clone. This rearrangement joins TRBV11-3 to TRBJ2-2; D not resolved. V gave up 1 base and J gave up 2 bases, with 8 bases separating them. The CDR3 totals 15 residues. Germline V CDR1 and CDR2: SGHNT, YENEEA. Here the CDR3 reads CASSLVAANTGELFF. The CDR3 DNA sequence: TGTGCCAGCAGCTTAGTTGCGGCAAACACCGGGGAGCTGTTTTTT.

This clone showed up just a few times. This rearrangement joins TRBV5-5 to TRBJ1-2; 12 nucleotides match TRBD1. The CDR3 runs to 15 residues. V lost 4 bases to trimming and J lost 4 bases; unmatched junction nucleotides: 5. Germline V lookup: CDR1 SGHKS, CDR2 YYEKEE (reference sequence). In DNA form, the CDR3 reads TGTGCCAGCAGCCTGGGACAGGGGGCTGGCTATGGCTACACCTTC. Translating gives CASSLGQGAGYGYTF.

V and J are TRBV7-2 and TRBJ1-1; the D is unclear. Germline-derived CDR1 and CDR2 are SGHTA and FQGNSA. The V end was cut by 5 bases, the J end by 5 bases, with 18 bases between. This CDR3 is built from 15 residues. The DNA of the CDR3 is TGTGCCAGCAGCCCATCGTTTGGCCCGGGGACTGAAGCTTTCTTT. Its translation: CASSPSFGPGTEAFF.

The CDR3 here is CASSYLGQGLNEQFF. Written as DNA, the CDR3 is TGTGCCAGCAGTTATTTGGGACAGGGTCTCAATGAGCAGTTCTTC. This chain links TRBV6-6 with TRBJ2-1; 9 nucleotides align to TRBD1. CDR1 is MNHNY and CDR2 is SVGAGI in the germline V gene (reference sequence). V was pared by 3 bases and J by 6 bases, with 6 bases of the junction left unmatched. There are 15 residues in the CDR3.

The genes are TRBV28 and TRBJ2-5; maybe TRBD1 (6 bases). V lost 5 bases and J 0 bases, leaving 13 bases between the germline ends. The CDR3 has 15 amino acids. Germline V lookup: CDR1 MDHEN, CDR2 SYDVKM. The CDR3 spells CASSRDRRYQETQYF. The CDR3 nucleotides are TGTGCCAGCAGTCGAGACAGGAGGTACCAAGAGACCCAGTACTTC. Full variable domain (rest looked up from reference TRBV28 and TRBJ2-5): DVKVTQSSRYLVKRTGEKVFLECVQDMDHENMFWYRQDPGLGLRLIYFSYDVKMKEKGDIPEGYSVSREKKERFSLILESASTNQTSMYLCASSRDRRYQETQYFGPGTRLLVL.

V gene TRBV11-2 combines with J gene TRBJ2-7; D possibly corresponds to TRBD1 (5 bases). The V and J ends lost 0 bases and 3 bases respectively, with 12 bases between them. Per germline, CDR1 SGHAT and CDR2 FQNNGV. The CDR3 totals 15 residues. CDR3: CASSLDTGRHYEQYF. CDR3 nucleotide sequence: TGTGCCAGCAGCTTAGATACAGGACGGCACTACGAGCAGTACTTC.